The clone carrying this T cell receptor beta chain was counted a few times. Its cognate antigen is unknown. In TCRdb, the reads were re-called with MiXCR into one record per CDR3 protein. The table records around 360,000 distinct CDR3 sequences, roughly 36% of them present only once. V gave up 5 bases and J gave up 2 bases; unmatched junction bases: 5. Germline CDR1 reads SGHVS; CDR2 reads FQNEAQ. This CDR3 has 15 residues. These data come from a study of T cell repertoires in cytomegalovirus infection. The clonotype comes from a human donor in good health (CMV status not recorded). Some clones in this sample may be carry-over from other donors' samples. Sequencing was performed on cultured PBMCs, taken from culture after CMV antigen stimulation. This sequence joins TRBV7-8 and TRBJ2-7; 11 positions match TRBD2. In nucleotides, the CDR3 is TGTGCCAGCAGCGCACTAGCGGGAGTGGCCTACGAGCAGTACGTC. Encoded protein: CASSALAGVAYEQYV.